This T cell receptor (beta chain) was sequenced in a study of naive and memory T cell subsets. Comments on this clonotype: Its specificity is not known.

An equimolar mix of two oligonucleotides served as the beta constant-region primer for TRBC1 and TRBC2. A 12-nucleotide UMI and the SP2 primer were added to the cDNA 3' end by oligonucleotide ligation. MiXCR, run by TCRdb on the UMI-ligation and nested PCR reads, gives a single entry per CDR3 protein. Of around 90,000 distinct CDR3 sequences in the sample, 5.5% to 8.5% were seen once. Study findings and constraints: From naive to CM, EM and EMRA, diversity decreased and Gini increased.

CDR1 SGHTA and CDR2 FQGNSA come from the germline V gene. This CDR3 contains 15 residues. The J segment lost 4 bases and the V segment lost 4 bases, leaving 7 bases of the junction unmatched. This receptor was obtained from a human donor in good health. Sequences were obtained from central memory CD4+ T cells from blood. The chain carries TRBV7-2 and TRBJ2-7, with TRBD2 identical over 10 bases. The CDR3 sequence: CASSWSGTSAYEQYF. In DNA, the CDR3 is TGTGCCAGCAGCTGGTCGGGGACTAGCGCGTACGAGCAGTACTTC.